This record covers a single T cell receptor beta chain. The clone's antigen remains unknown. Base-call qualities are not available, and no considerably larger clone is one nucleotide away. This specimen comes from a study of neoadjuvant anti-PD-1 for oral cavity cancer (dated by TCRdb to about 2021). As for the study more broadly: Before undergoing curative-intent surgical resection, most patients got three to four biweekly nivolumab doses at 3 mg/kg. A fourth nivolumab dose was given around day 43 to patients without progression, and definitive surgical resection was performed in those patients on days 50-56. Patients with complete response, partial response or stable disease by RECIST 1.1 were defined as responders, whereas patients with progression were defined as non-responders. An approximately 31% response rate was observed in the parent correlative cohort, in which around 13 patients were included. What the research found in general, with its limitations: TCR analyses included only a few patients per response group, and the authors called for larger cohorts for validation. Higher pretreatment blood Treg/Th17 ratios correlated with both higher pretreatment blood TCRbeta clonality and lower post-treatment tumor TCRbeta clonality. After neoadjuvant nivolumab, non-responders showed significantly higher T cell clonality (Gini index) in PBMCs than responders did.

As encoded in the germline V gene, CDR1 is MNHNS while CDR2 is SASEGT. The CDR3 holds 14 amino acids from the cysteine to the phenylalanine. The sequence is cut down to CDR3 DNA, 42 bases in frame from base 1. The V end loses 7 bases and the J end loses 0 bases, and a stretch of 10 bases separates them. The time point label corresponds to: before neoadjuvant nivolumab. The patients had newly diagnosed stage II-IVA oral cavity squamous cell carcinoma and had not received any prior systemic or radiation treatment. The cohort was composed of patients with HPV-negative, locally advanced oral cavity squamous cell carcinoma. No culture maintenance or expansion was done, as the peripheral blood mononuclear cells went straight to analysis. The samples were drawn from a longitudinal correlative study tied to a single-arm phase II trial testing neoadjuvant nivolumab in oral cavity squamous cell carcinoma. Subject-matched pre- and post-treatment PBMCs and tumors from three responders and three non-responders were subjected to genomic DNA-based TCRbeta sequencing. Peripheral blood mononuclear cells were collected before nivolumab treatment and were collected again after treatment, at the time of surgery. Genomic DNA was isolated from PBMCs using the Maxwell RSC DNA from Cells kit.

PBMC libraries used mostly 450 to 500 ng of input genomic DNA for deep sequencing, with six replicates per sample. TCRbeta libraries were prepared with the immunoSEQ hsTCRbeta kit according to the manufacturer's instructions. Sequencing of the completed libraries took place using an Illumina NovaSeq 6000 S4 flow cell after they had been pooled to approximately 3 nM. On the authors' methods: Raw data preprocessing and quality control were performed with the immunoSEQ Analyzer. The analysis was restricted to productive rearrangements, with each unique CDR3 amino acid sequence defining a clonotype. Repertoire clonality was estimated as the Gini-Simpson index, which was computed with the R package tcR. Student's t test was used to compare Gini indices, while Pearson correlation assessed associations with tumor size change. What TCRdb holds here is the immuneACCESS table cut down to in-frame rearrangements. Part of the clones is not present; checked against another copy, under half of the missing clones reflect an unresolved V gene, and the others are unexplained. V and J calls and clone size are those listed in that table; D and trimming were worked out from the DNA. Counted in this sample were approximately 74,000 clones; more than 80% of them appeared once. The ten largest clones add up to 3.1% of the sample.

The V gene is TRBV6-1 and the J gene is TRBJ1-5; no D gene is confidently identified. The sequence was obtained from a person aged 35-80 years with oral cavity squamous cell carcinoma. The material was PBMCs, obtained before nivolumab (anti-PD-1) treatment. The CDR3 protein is CASILENSNQPQHF. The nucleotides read TGTGCCAGCATCCTCGAAAATAGCAATCAGCCCCAGCATTTT.